This T cell receptor beta chain was found in a study of blood T cell repertoires in COVID-19. Study information: Sites in the United States, Italy and Spain provided acute and convalescent COVID-19 samples. In each case, the material was cDNA or gDNA derived from T cells, B-cell-depleted T cells, or PBMCs.

In the original analysis: How many nucleated cells were present was estimated from reference gene primer amplification. Profiling relied on immunoSEQ multiplex PCR, and the TCRdb table lists in-frame clones only, not all of them. From that table come the V and J calls and clone size; the DNA was used to work out D and trimming. There are around 57,000 clones in the sample; around nine tenths occur only once, and almost 4% lies in the top ten. Germline V gene sequence: CDR1 SGHRS, CDR2 YFSETQ. The junction had 6 bases not matched to a gene; V was cut back by 2 bases and J by 1 base. This CDR3 has 15 amino acids.

The material sequenced was peripheral blood. This rearrangement joins TRBV5-1 to TRBJ2-7; 7 positions agree with TRBD1. The origin of this receptor is a man aged 50 to 59 with acute or convalescent COVID-19. CDR3 in amino acids: CASSLYQGDSYEQYF. In nucleotides, the CDR3 is TGCGCCAGCAGCTTATACCAGGGGGATTCCTACGAGCAGTACTTC.